This is a list of T cell receptor beta chains from one sample in a study of early T cells in non-severe SARS-CoV-2 infection. TCRdb reprocessed the 5' RACE reads via MiXCR and lists one record per CDR3 protein. Here the sample spans 70,000 to 75,000 distinct CDR3 sequences, more than 10% being singletons. The specimen sequenced was whole blood. The receptor set was obtained from an adult who was a healthcare worker with PCR-confirmed SARS-CoV-2 infection or an uninfected control (not recorded which). CDR3s include the opening cysteine and the closing phenylalanine or tryptophan. Each record gives: CDR3 DNA, CDR3 protein, V gene, CDR3 length, J gene, clone size, D gene. The D gene is left open where the match is weak. Clone size, where shown, is once, few, many, or a class for clones that have expanded.

TGCAGCGTTAGAACAGGGAGAAACCAGCCCCAGCATTTT | CSVRTGRNQPQHF | TRBV29-1 | 13 | TRBJ1-5 | - | -
TGTGCCAGCAGCCCCGATAGGACAGATACGCAGTATTTT | CASSPDRTDTQYF | TRBV7-8 | 13 | TRBJ2-3 | medium-sized | -
TGTGCCAGCAGTCCGCCGAGGGGCGGGAGGCATGAGCAGTTCTTC | CASSPPRGGRHEQFF | TRBV28 | 15 | TRBJ2-1 | many | TRBD2
TGTGCCAGCAGTGGAGAGCCGGGAGGTAGAACGTTCTTC | CASSGEPGGRTFF | TRBV2 | 13 | TRBJ2-1 | many | TRBD2
TGTGCCAGCAGCCAAGGGGCAGGCCCCCAAAATGAGCAGTTCTTC | CASSQGAGPQNEQFF | TRBV3-1 | 15 | TRBJ2-1 | few | -
TGCAGCGTCTACGCCACCGGGGAGCTGTTTTTT | CSVYATGELFF | TRBV29-1 | 11 | TRBJ2-2 | many | -
TGCGCCAGCAGTCAGGACGTAGGAAAGTCGAAACTGTTTTTT | CASSQDVGKSKLFF | TRBV5-1 | 14 | TRBJ1-4 | few | -
TGTGCCAGCAGTCCACGGACAGCCTCTGGAAACACCATATATTTT | CASSPRTASGNTIYF | TRBV12-3/TRBV12-4 | 15 | TRBJ1-3 | - | -
TGTGCCATCTCTGGAGGGGTTAATGAAAAACTGTTTTTT | CAISGGVNEKLFF | TRBV28 | 13 | TRBJ1-4 | once | -
TGTGCCAGCAGCTTGGATTGGGCCTCTGGGGCCAACGTCCTGACTTTC | CASSLDWASGANVLTF | TRBV5-4 | 16 | TRBJ2-6 | many | -
TGTGCCAGCAGCGGACAGAGCAATCAGCCCCAGCATTTT | CASSGQSNQPQHF | TRBV2 | 13 | TRBJ1-5 | many | -
TGTGCCAGCACCCATGTGGGGGAGCTGTTTTTT | CASTHVGELFF | TRBV2 | 11 | TRBJ2-2 | - | -
TGTGCCAGCAGCCGGCAGGGACAAGAGACCCAGTACTTC | CASSRQGQETQYF | TRBV14 | 13 | TRBJ2-5 | many | -
TGTGCCAGCAGTGTTCACCCCATTAACTACGAGCAGTACTTC | CASSVHPINYEQYF | TRBV2 | 14 | TRBJ2-7 | few | -
TGCGCCAGCAGCTTGCAGGGGATAGGAAACACCATATATTTT | CASSLQGIGNTIYF | TRBV5-1 | 14 | TRBJ1-3 | - | -
TGTGCCAGCAGTTTATCTCCGGACAGGGTCAACGAGCAGTACTTC | CASSLSPDRVNEQYF | TRBV28 | 15 | TRBJ2-7 | - | TRBD1
TGTGCCAGCACCGCATCACAGGGCAGCGGCACTGAAGCTTTCTTT | CASTASQGSGTEAFF | TRBV6-6 | 15 | TRBJ1-1 | - | -
TGTGCCAGCAGCTTAGGAACGGGAGAGCAGTACTTC | CASSLGTGEQYF | TRBV7-6 | 12 | TRBJ2-7 | many | -
TGTGCCATCAGTGATGGCGGGAGCACTGAGACCCAGTACTTC | CAISDGGSTETQYF | TRBV10-3 | 14 | TRBJ2-5 | - | TRBD2
TGCAGCATGGTCCTCTATAATGAGCAGTTCTTC | CSMVLYNEQFF | TRBV29-1 | 11 | TRBJ2-1 | many | -
TGTGCCAGCAGTTCGGGACAGGGATTTACAGATACGCAGTATTTT | CASSSGQGFTDTQYF | TRBV5-6 | 15 | TRBJ2-3 | few | TRBD1
TGTGCCAGCAGTTGGGAACCGAGGGGTCAGCCCCAGCATTTT | CASSWEPRGQPQHF | TRBV6-6 | 14 | TRBJ1-5 | many | -
TGTGCCATCGCTAGCGGGAGTCTTAATGAGCAGTTCTTC | CAIASGSLNEQFF | TRBV10-3 | 13 | TRBJ2-1 | - | TRBD2
TGTGCCACCAGTGATCCTTGGGGTAAAGTAGACGAGCAGTACTTC | CATSDPWGKVDEQYF | TRBV24-1 | 15 | TRBJ2-7 | few | -
TGTGCCAGTAGTATTATAGGGACAGGGCAAGAGACCCAGTACTTC | CASSIIGTGQETQYF | TRBV19 | 15 | TRBJ2-5 | many | TRBD1
TGCGCCAGCAGCTTGCCACTAGCGGGATTGAGTGAGCAGTTCTTC | CASSLPLAGLSEQFF | TRBV5-1 | 15 | TRBJ2-1 | many | TRBD2
TGTGCCATCAGTGAGTTAGGGAACACTGAAGCTTTCTTT | CAISELGNTEAFF | TRBV10-3 | 13 | TRBJ1-1 | - | -
TGTGCCAGCAGTGCAGAGGCTAGCTCCTACAATGAGCAGTTCTTC | CASSAEASSYNEQFF | TRBV2 | 15 | TRBJ2-1 | many | -
TGTGCCAGCAGCGCCGTACGGTCCAATGAGCAGTTCTTC | CASSAVRSNEQFF | TRBV7-2 | 13 | TRBJ2-1 | - | -
TGTGCCAGTAGTTACAGCTCTGGGGCCAACGTCCTGACTTTC | CASSYSSGANVLTF | TRBV19 | 14 | TRBJ2-6 | few | -
TGTGCCAGCAGCTTAAACCAAGAGACCCAGTACTTC | CASSLNQETQYF | TRBV7-6 | 12 | TRBJ2-5 | few | -
TGTGCCAGCAGCCTAACGAGGGGGGAGACCCAGTACTTC | CASSLTRGETQYF | TRBV6-4 | 13 | TRBJ2-5 | - | -
TGTGCCAGGAACCCTGGACGGTACGAGCAGTACTTC | CARNPGRYEQYF | TRBV7-2 | 12 | TRBJ2-7 | - | -
TGCAGCGGACAGGGGGCGCAGGGTGAAAAACTGTTTTTT | CSGQGAQGEKLFF | TRBV29-1 | 13 | TRBJ1-4 | few | TRBD1
TGCGCCAGCAGGCTGACTAGCCTAGATACGCAGTATTTT | CASRLTSLDTQYF | TRBV5-1 | 13 | TRBJ2-3 | - | TRBD2
TGTGCCATCAGTGAGCGGGCTACGACTAGCACAGATACGCAGTATTTT | CAISERATTSTDTQYF | TRBV10-3 | 16 | TRBJ2-3 | - | -
TGTGCCAGCAGCTTAGCGCTGTCTTTAGGGGACGGGGAGCTGTTTTTT | CASSLALSLGDGELFF | TRBV7-2 | 16 | TRBJ2-2 | few | -
TGCAGTGCAGCAGGGGACTACAGCTCCTACAATGAGCAGTTCTTC | CSAAGDYSSYNEQFF | TRBV20-1 | 15 | TRBJ2-1 | few | -
TGTGCCAGCAGTCCGGATGGTACAGGACAAACCGGGGAGCTGTTTTTT | CASSPDGTGQTGELFF | TRBV6-5 | 16 | TRBJ2-2 | many | -
TGTGCCAGCAGCCCGCGTGGACTAGCGGGAGCCCGCACAGATACGCAGTATTTT | CASSPRGLAGARTDTQYF | TRBV14 | 18 | TRBJ2-3 | - | TRBD2
TGTGCCAGCAGCTCGCAACAGGGCATTCAGTACTTC | CASSSQQGIQYF | TRBV7-9 | 12 | TRBJ2-4 | - | -
TGTGCCATCAGTCCACACAATGAGCAGTTCTTC | CAISPHNEQFF | TRBV10-3 | 11 | TRBJ2-1 | - | -
TGTGCCAGCAGCCCCTCGACATCCTACGAGCAGTACTTC | CASSPSTSYEQYF | TRBV7-3 | 13 | TRBJ2-7 | few | -
TGTGCCAGATGGACAGGGAGGACAGATACGCAGTATTTT | CARWTGRTDTQYF | TRBV28 | 13 | TRBJ2-3 | - | TRBD1
TGCAGTGCTAGAGATAGTAGCGGGAGGGCCATCAATGAGCAGTTCTTC | CSARDSSGRAINEQFF | TRBV20-1 | 16 | TRBJ2-1 | many | TRBD2
TGTGCCAGCAGTTTGGCAGGCTCGGCCGGGGAGCTGTTTTTT | CASSLAGSAGELFF | TRBV12-3/TRBV12-4 | 14 | TRBJ2-2 | few | -